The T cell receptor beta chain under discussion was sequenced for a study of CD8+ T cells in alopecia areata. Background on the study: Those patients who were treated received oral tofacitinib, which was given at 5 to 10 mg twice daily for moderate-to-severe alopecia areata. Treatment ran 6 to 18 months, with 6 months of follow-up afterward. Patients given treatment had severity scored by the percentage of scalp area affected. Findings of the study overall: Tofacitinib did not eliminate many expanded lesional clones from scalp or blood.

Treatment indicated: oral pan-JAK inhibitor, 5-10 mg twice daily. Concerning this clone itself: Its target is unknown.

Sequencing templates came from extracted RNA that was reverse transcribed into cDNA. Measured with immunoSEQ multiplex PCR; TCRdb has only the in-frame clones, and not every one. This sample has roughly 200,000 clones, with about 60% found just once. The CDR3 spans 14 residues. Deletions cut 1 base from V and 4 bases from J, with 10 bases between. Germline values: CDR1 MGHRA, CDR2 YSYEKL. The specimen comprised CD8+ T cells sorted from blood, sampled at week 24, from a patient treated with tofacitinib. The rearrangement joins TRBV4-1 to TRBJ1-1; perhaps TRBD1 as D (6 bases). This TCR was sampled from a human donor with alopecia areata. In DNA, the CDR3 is TGCGCCAGCAGCCAAGCACAGGGTATCACTGAAGCTTTCTTT. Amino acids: CASSQAQGITEAFF.